This T cell receptor (beta chain) derives from a study of blood T cell repertoires in COVID-19. Study details: COVID-19 samples from acute and convalescent phases originated in the United States, Italy and Spain. In each case, the material was cDNA or gDNA derived from T cells, B-cell-depleted T cells, or PBMCs.

Trimming removed 4 bases at V and 0 bases at J, with 15 bases between. CDR3 length equals 16 residues. CDR1 and CDR2 from the germline V gene are LGHDT and YNNKEL (reference sequence). Authors' analysis steps: Estimation of nucleated cell counts relied on the amplification of reference gene primers. The table came from immunoSEQ multiplex PCR; TCRdb's copy has only in-frame clones and leaves some out. That table furnishes V, J and clone size, whereas the DNA furnished D and trimming. The table records approximately 170,000 clones, over 80% of them present only once. Followed longitudinally, the Seattle patients had been enrolled during active infection.

The clonotype originates from a woman older than 75 with COVID-19, enrolled during active disease. J is TRBJ1-1 and V is TRBV3-1 (or the pseudogene TRBV3-2), with D perhaps TRBD1 (6 bases). Sequencing used peripheral blood. The CDR3 sequence is CASSPVDSAMNTEAFF. The CDR3 DNA follows: TGTGCCAGCAGCCCCGTGGACAGCGCAATGAACACTGAAGCTTTCTTT.